A selection of T cell receptor beta chains follows, all from one sample in a study of blood T cell repertoires in COVID-19. Sequencing used immunoSEQ multiplex PCR; TCRdb keeps in-frame clones, though not all of them. Of about 270,000 clones in the sample, just under 90% were seen once. The sample consisted of PBMCs or T cells enriched from blood (not recorded which). The receptors were sampled from a woman aged 55 to 70 who had recovered from COVID-19. The CDR3 runs from the conserved cysteine through the conserved F or W. The order of the fields is J gene, D gene, clone size, V gene, CDR3 protein, CDR3 DNA. D genes are given only for firm matches. Size is omitted from some rows. Given values are once, few, many or a class for expanded clones.

>TRBJ2-3|TRBD2|few|TRBV2
CASSLAGWGTDTQYF
TGTGCCAGCAGCTTAGCGGGATGGGGCACAGATACGCAGTATTTT
>TRBJ2-7|-|once|TRBV19
CASRLPRGLHEQYF
TGTGCCAGTAGGCTGCCCAGAGGGCTCCACGAGCAGTACTTC
>TRBJ2-2|-|-|TRBV5-4
CASSPPGIYQAGELFF
TGTGCCAGCAGCCCCCCGGGGATCTACCAGGCCGGGGAGCTGTTTTTT
>TRBJ1-1|TRBD1|-|TRBV6-5
CASSIQGKRTEAFF
TGTGCCAGCAGTATACAGGGGAAGAGAACTGAAGCTTTCTTT
>TRBJ2-7|-|few|TRBV19
CASSIQGFGYEQYF
TGTGCCAGTAGTATTCAGGGGTTCGGCTACGAGCAGTACTTC
>TRBJ1-2|-|-|TRBV7-9
CASTPSPGGDGYTF
TGTGCCAGCACCCCGAGCCCCGGCGGCGATGGCTACACCTTC
>TRBJ1-4|-|-|TRBV7-9
CASSRTRPSPYEKLFF
TGTGCCAGCAGCCGTACGCGGCCGAGTCCGTATGAAAAACTGTTTTTT
>TRBJ1-3|-|few|TRBV5-4
CASSLVGAGNTIYF
TGTGCCAGCAGCTTGGTAGGGGCTGGAAACACCATATATTTT
>TRBJ2-7|TRBD2|-|TRBV10-3
CAISPGTSGGYEQYF
TGTGCCATCAGCCCCGGGACTAGCGGGGGGTACGAGCAGTACTTC
>TRBJ2-1|-|-|TRBV10-3
CAISESKFPIPNEQFF
TGTGCCATCAGTGAGTCCAAATTCCCAATCCCCAATGAGCAGTTCTTC
>TRBJ2-1|-|-|TRBV7-2
CASSSHVGRGRYNEQFF
TGTGCCAGCAGCTCCCACGTCGGGCGGGGAAGATACAATGAGCAGTTCTTC